These T cell receptor beta chains were read from a single sample in a study of blood T cell repertoires in COVID-19. The repertoire was sequenced with immunoSEQ multiplex PCR; TCRdb's copy has only in-frame clones and lacks some. The table includes 80,000 or so clones, approximately 85% detected once. Input material: peripheral blood. These receptors were collected from a man aged 45-60 years with COVID-19, enrolled during active disease. Each CDR3 is given with its conserved first and last residue. Each record gives: V gene, D gene, clone size, J gene, CDR3 DNA, CDR3 protein. D genes are given only for firm matches. Size is stated for part of the rows, as once, few or many counts, or as a class when the clone is expanded.

TRBV13	NA	once	TRBJ2-1	TGTGCCAGCAGCACCCGGGACTGGGAGAATGAGCAGTTCTTC	CASSTRDWENEQFF
TRBV7-2	NA	NA	TRBJ2-1	TGTGCCAGCAGCTTAGGGGCAACCTACAATGAGCAGTTCTTC	CASSLGATYNEQFF
TRBV3-1/TRBV3-2	TRBD1	NA	TRBJ1-1	TGTGCCAGCAGCCCGCCCGACAGGGGGGGCACTGAAGCTTTCTTT	CASSPPDRGGTEAFF
TRBV9	TRBD1	NA	TRBJ2-7	TGTGCCAGCAGCGCGGGACAGGGGCCCTACGAGCAGTACTTC	CASSAGQGPYEQYF
TRBV6-5	TRBD1	NA	TRBJ1-6	TGTGCCAGCATACCGGGACAGGATTCACCCCTCCACTTT	CASIPGQDSPLHF
TRBV29-1	NA	NA	TRBJ2-5	TGCAGCGTTCTTCTCCCTCAAGAGACCCAGTACTTC	CSVLLPQETQYF
TRBV24-1	TRBD2	NA	TRBJ2-3	TGTGCCACCAGTAATAGCGGGAGTGGGACAGATACGCAGTATTTT	CATSNSGSGTDTQYF
TRBV30	NA	NA	TRBJ1-6	TGTGCCTGGAGTACTTCTAGTCTAGGCCCTATAAATTCACCCCTCCACTTT	CAWSTSSLGPINSPLHF
TRBV5-5	NA	once	TRBJ2-3	TGTGCCAGCAGCTCCACACCACCCGATACGCAGTATTTT	CASSSTPPDTQYF
TRBV15	NA	few	TRBJ1-4	TGTGCCACCAACCGGCCAGGGAAGGAGGAAAAACTGTTTTTT	CATNRPGKEEKLFF
TRBV4-1	TRBD2	NA	TRBJ2-1	TGCGCCAGCAGCCAACCTCCGGGACTAGCGGGAGGAAATGAGCAGTTCTTC	CASSQPPGLAGGNEQFF
TRBV2	NA	NA	TRBJ1-2	TGTGCCAGCAGTGAAGGCGGAATCTATGGCTACACCTTC	CASSEGGIYGYTF
TRBV7-9	NA	NA	TRBJ2-2	TGTGCCAGCACCTTCCGGACAGCTAACACCGGGGAGCTGTTTTTT	CASTFRTANTGELFF
TRBV25-1	TRBD1	NA	TRBJ1-4	TGTGCCAGCAGGGGACAGGGGAATGAAAAACTGTTTTTT	CASRGQGNEKLFF
TRBV9	NA	NA	TRBJ2-2	TGTGCCAGCAGCGTAGCTAGCTCCTCTACCACCGGGGAGCTGTTTTTT	CASSVASSSTTGELFF
TRBV30	NA	NA	TRBJ2-7	TGTGCCTCCACGGACAGCCTCTCCTACGAGCAGTACTTC	CASTDSLSYEQYF
TRBV18	NA	NA	TRBJ2-1	TGTGCCAGCTCACCCCGGGGGACCTCCTACAATGAGCAGTTCTTC	CASSPRGTSYNEQFF
TRBV27	NA	NA	TRBJ2-3	TGTGCCAGCAGTTTACTTCCGTACGGGAGAGATGATACGCAGTATTTT	CASSLLPYGRDDTQYF
TRBV12-3/TRBV12-4	NA	NA	TRBJ1-5	TGTGCCAGCAGTTTGCAGGGAGGTCAGCCCCAGCATTTT	CASSLQGGQPQHF
TRBV20-1	NA	once	TRBJ1-1	TGCGGGGGGGAGTTGCGAGCTTTCTTT	CGGELRAFF
TRBV9	NA	NA	TRBJ2-3	TGTGCCAGCAGCGTTGACACGGCCACAGATACGCAGTATTTT	CASSVDTATDTQYF
TRBV11-2	NA	NA	TRBJ2-1	TGTGCCAGCAGCTCCCGGACAGCCTTCCTCTCCTACAATGAGCAGTTCTTC	CASSSRTAFLSYNEQFF
TRBV14	NA	NA	TRBJ1-5	TGTGCCAGCAGCCAAGCAGGGGGCAATCAGCCCCAGCATTTT	CASSQAGGNQPQHF
TRBV6-6	NA	NA	TRBJ2-5	TGTGCCAGCAGTTACTCGGGCAATCCTGGAGGGGAGACCCAGTACTTC	CASSYSGNPGGETQYF
TRBV4-1	TRBD1	NA	TRBJ1-2	TGCGCCAGCAGCTCAGGACAGGGCAACTATGGCTACACCTTC	CASSSGQGNYGYTF
TRBV30	NA	NA	TRBJ2-7	TGTGCCTGGGGACGCTCCGGCGAGCAGTACTTC	CAWGRSGEQYF
TRBV19	NA	NA	TRBJ1-1	TGTGCCAGTAGTATCCAGAAGATGAACACTGAAGCTTTCTTT	CASSIQKMNTEAFF